This passage covers 15 T cell receptor beta chains from one sample sequenced in a study of molecular identifiers for immune sequencing clone quantification. Each CDR3 protein gets one entry after TCRdb re-called the PCR reads with MiXCR. The repertoire holds about 640,000 distinct CDR3 sequences, with about 20% as singletons. The sequenced material came from naive CD8+ T cells from blood, with Jurkat cell RNA spiked in. As to subset: FACS-sorted CD8+CD4-CCR7+CD45RA+ naive T cells. These receptors came from a human donor in good health. Some libraries in this study had Jurkat cell RNA spiked in.

The V gene is TRBV20-1, the J gene TRBJ2-7; 7 bases match TRBD1. CDR1 DFQATT and CDR2 SNEGSKA come from the germline V gene (reference sequence). This CDR3 has 13 residues. Trimming at V came to 3 bases and at J to 4 bases, leaving 6 bases not matched to a gene. The CDR3 here is CSASWDRFYEQYF. Here the CDR3 DNA reads TGCAGTGCTAGCTGGGACAGATTTTACGAGCAGTACTTC.

This rearrangement joins TRBV6-5 to TRBJ2-3; 10 nucleotides match TRBD1. The end of the DNA is better explained by TRBJ1-5, so the J call may be wrong. The germline CDR1 and CDR2 sequences are MNHEY and SVGAGI. This CDR3 is built from 16 residues. The CDR3 sequence is CATYPGTGDGADTQHF. CDR3 in DNA: TGTGCCACCTATCCCGGGACAGGGGACGGGGCAGATACGCAGCATTTT.

Only one count was recorded for this clonotype. A read error may be the cause here, since a much bigger clone is one base away. V is TRBV21-1 and J is TRBJ2-5; the table's TRBD2 call for D was not verified on the DNA. TRBV21-1 is a recognized pseudogene. This CDR3 spans 13 amino acids. Here the CDR3 DNA reads TGTGCCAGCAGCAAGTCAGTCCGGGGGACCCAGTACTTC. Protein: CASSKSVRGTQYF.

This clonotype turned up a few times. The rearrangement links TRBV3-1 to TRBJ2-7, with D possibly being TRBD2 (6 bases). V lost 6 bases, J lost 0 bases, and 12 bases lay in between. The length of the CDR3 is 14 residues. Germline assignment: CDR1 LGHDT and CDR2 YNNKEL (reference sequence). The DNA of the CDR3 is TGTGCCAGCAGTACTAGCACCGGCTCCTACGAGCAGTACTTC. Amino acid sequence: CASSTSTGSYEQYF.

The V and J genes are TRBV7-9 and TRBJ2-7; the D gene is possibly TRBD1 (5 bases). Between the trimmed V and J ends, which lost 5 bases and 4 bases, there was a span of 18 bases. The germline gives CDR1 SEHNR, CDR2 FQNEAQ (reference sequence). This CDR3 has 15 residues. The CDR3 protein is CASSLPQGGSYEQYF. The CDR3 DNA is TGTGCCAGCAGCCTACCCCAGGGCGGTAGTTACGAGCAGTACTTC.

In its sample, this clonotype was seen many times. The chain uses TRBV7-9 and TRBJ1-5; TRBD1 aligns across 7 bases. With V trimmed by 0 bases and J by 6 bases, 8 bases remained unmatched. Germline CDR1 reads SEHNR; CDR2 reads FQNEAQ (reference sequence). CDR3 length: 16 amino acids. The CDR3 loop reads CASSLAGPGGFQPQHF. For the CDR3, the DNA is TGTGCCAGCAGCTTAGCCGGACCAGGGGGTTTTCAGCCCCAGCATTTT.

This clonotype was detected many times. The V gene is TRBV9, the J gene TRBJ1-1; no firm D call. Trimming shortened V by 1 base and J by 1 base, and 5 bases separated the two germline ends. This CDR3 is built from 13 residues. Per germline, CDR1 SGDLS and CDR2 YYNGEE. The CDR3 coding sequence is TGTGCCAGCAGCGTACTTGAGAACACTGAAGCTTTCTTT. Its protein is CASSVLENTEAFF.

V gene TRBV6-5 combines with J gene TRBJ2-1; TRBD1 might be the D (6 bases). With 2 bases removed from V and 0 bases from J, the gap between germline ends came to 11 bases. Germline CDR1 reads MNHEY; CDR2 reads SVGAGI. This CDR3 contains 16 residues. This CDR3 is CASSYGQRSSYNEQFF. The CDR3, as DNA: TGTGCCAGCAGTTACGGACAGAGGAGCTCCTACAATGAGCAGTTCTTC.

This clonotype was detected only a few times. The chain combines TRBV27 with TRBJ2-7; TRBD2 matches at 8 bases. The V segment lost 0 bases and the J segment 3 bases; nucleotides outside the gene matches: 13. The length of the CDR3 is 18 residues. The germline CDR1 and CDR2 sequences are MNHEY and SMNVEV (reference sequence). CDR3 DNA sequence: TGTGCCAGCAGTTTATCTACTGGGACTAGGTTTGCTCGCTACGAGCAGTACTTC. Protein sequence: CASSLSTGTRFARYEQYF.

The V call is TRBV2, the J call TRBJ1-5; D is ambiguous. V dropped 1 base and J dropped 2 bases, with 15 bases sitting between them. Germline V lookup: CDR1 SNHLY, CDR2 FYNNEI. The CDR3 is 17 residues long. The CDR3 loop reads CASSEEAPSRGNQPQHF. CDR3 nucleotide sequence: TGTGCCAGCAGTGAAGAGGCGCCCTCTAGGGGCAATCAGCCCCAGCATTTT.

On this clonotype: This may come from a read error, since a much larger clone is one base off. The CDR3 spells CAGSLAGTPAYEQYF. DNA of the CDR3: TGTGCCGGCAGTTTGGCCGGGACTCCAGCCTACGAGCAGTACTTC. J is TRBJ2-7 and V is TRBV27; tentatively, D is TRBD2 (6 bases). This CDR3 spans 15 amino acids. Per the germline V gene, CDR1 is MNHEY and CDR2 is SMNVEV (reference sequence).

This clonotype was seen ten or more times. V is TRBV15 and J is TRBJ1-1; 7 positions agree with TRBD1. The CDR3 has 14 residues. V dropped 8 bases and J dropped 1; count of bases not matched to a gene: 7. Germline V gives CDR1 LNHNV, CDR2 YYDKDF (reference sequence). In nucleotides, the CDR3 is TGTGCCACCTCGGCAAGGGGGCCGAACACTGAAGCTTTCTTT. This translates into CATSARGPNTEAFF.

Details on this clonotype: Likely a read error: the CDR3 ends without its conserved phenylalanine or tryptophan. The rearrangement links TRBV7-2 to TRBJ2-4; no firm D call. The V gene's germline CDR1 is SGHTA and CDR2 FQGNSA. This CDR3 contains 14 residues. CDR3 sequence: CASSLGGLENIQYL. DNA of the CDR3: TGCGCCAGCAGCTTAGGTGGTCTCGAAAACATTCAGTACCTC.

This clonotype was seen only a few times. J is TRBJ2-7 and V is TRBV27; D might be TRBD1 (6 bases). The CDR3 has 13 residues. The germline V gene has CDR1 MNHEY and CDR2 SMNVEV (reference sequence). V was clipped by 5 bases and J by 2 bases, with 10 bases between them. CDR3 region: CASSRGTTYEQYF. The CDR3 coding sequence is TGTGCCAGCAGTCGTGGGACAACCTACGAGCAGTACTTC.

Here the CDR3 reads CASSQDWTDSGNTIYF. In DNA form, the CDR3 reads TGTGCCAGCAGCCAAGATTGGACAGACTCTGGAAACACCATATATTTT. The genes are TRBV4-2 and TRBJ1-3; TRBD1 is a possible D gene (6 bases). Germline V gives CDR1 LGHNA, CDR2 YNFKEQ. The CDR3 is made up of 16 amino acids. With 0 bases removed from V and 0 bases from J, the gap between germline ends came to 9 bases.